A single T cell receptor (beta chain) is shown here with its context. Its antigen remains unknown. This sample is drawn from a study of CXCR3-negative and CXCR3-positive naive CD8 T cells. Points from the study as a whole: Naive subsets had comparable surface CD5; TCR strength was inferred from TRB CDR3 properties.

Germline CDR1 reads PRHDT; CDR2 reads FYEKMQ (reference sequence). The CDR3 is 15 amino acids. UMI-labeled TRB cDNA libraries were prepared by 5' RACE. TCRdb reanalyzed the 5' RACE reads, giving one entry per CDR3 protein sequence and no DNA. The table lists under 65,000 distinct CDR3 sequences. V gene TRBV13 combines with J gene TRBJ2-2; the TRBD1 assignment by TCRdb is unverifiable without DNA. The TCR originated in a human donor in good health. Some clones in this sample may be carry-over from other donors' samples. The source material was memory CD8+ T cells from blood. Here the CDR3 reads CASSLGQGMIGELFF.